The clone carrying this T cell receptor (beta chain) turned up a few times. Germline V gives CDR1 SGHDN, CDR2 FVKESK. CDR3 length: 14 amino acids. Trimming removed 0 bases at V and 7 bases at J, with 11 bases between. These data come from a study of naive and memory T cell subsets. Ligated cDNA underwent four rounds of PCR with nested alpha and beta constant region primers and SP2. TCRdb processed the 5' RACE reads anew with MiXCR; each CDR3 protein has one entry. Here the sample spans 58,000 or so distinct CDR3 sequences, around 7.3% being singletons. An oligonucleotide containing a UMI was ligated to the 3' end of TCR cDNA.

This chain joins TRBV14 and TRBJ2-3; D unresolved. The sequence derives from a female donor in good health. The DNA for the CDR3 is TGTGCCAGCAGCCAAGAGTTGCGGTCAAATACGCAGTATTTT. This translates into CASSQELRSNTQYF.